A selection of T cell receptor beta chains follows, all from one sample in a study of CD8 T cells in Susac syndrome. TCRdb re-analysed the immunoSEQ multiplex PCR reads in MiXCR, keeping a single row per CDR3 protein. In the table there are about 280,000 distinct CDR3 sequences, approximately 84% of which are singletons. The sample taken for sequencing was CD8+ T cells from PBMCs. The receptors come from a human donor with multiple sclerosis. Each CDR3 is given without its conserved first and last residue. Fields, in order: CDR3 protein, J gene, V gene.

ATWGGNEQY	TRBJ2-7	TRBV2
ASADGSYEQY	TRBJ2-7	TRBV30
ASMGITAVYRHEQY	TRBJ2-7	TRBV27
ASSFRGTGVPYYEQY	TRBJ2-7	TRBV18
ASSVEGNSNQPQH	TRBJ1-5	TRBV9
AVMDPRETQY	TRBJ2-5	TRBV19
ASSLGTEDYEQY	TRBJ2-7	TRBV28
ASGPGQGLRGYT	TRBJ1-2	TRBV11-2
ASSQRRGRLAKNIQY	TRBJ2-4	TRBV4-1
ASSTTGEGFYEQY	TRBJ2-7	TRBV13
ASSPPMGLLGDEQY	TRBJ2-7	TRBV7-9
AWSVPQEGFYEQY	TRBJ2-7	TRBV30
ASSGSWETGELF	TRBJ2-2	TRBV2
ASSFGPSGDNTDTQY	TRBJ2-3	TRBV28
ASSAPRREQF	TRBJ2-1	TRBV9
ASSYGTEQPQH	TRBJ1-5	TRBV6-5
ASSTDREDGYT	TRBJ1-2	TRBV25-1
ASSPRATNEKLF	TRBJ1-4	TRBV5-6
ASTWTGVDTQY	TRBJ2-3	TRBV25-1
ATSGRGGDDEQF	TRBJ2-1	TRBV24-1
ASSLHGETQY	TRBJ2-5	TRBV27
ASSGVLHEQY	TRBJ2-7	TRBV6-4
ASRNRLGTGNTGELF	TRBJ2-2	TRBV19
AWSAIRVNTEAF	TRBJ1-1	TRBV30
SATTGKLNTEAF	TRBJ1-1	TRBV29-1
ASSLTGVGTTEAF	TRBJ1-1	TRBV9
ASSLIRTHTYEQY	TRBJ2-7	TRBV27
ASSQASSGRVLPGELF	TRBJ2-2	TRBV4-1
ASSHVVRGETQY	TRBJ2-5	TRBV14
AWEEPVDRGNNYGYT	TRBJ1-2	TRBV30
ASSNWGEWY	TRBJ2-5	TRBV6-5
ATSRIRGGAATNEKLF	TRBJ1-4	TRBV15
ASSAGLKPYEQY	TRBJ2-7	TRBV9
ASSSGIRT	TRBJ1-2	TRBV28
ASRNRYTEAF	TRBJ1-1	TRBV2
ASSATLTPTGNYGYT	TRBJ1-2	TRBV9
ASSFTDRDTQY	TRBJ2-3	TRBV7-9
SVRVGTAEQF	TRBJ2-1	TRBV29-1
ASSPFRTGHEQY	TRBJ2-7	TRBV27
ASSYHGSQETQY	TRBJ2-5	TRBV6-5
SARSQYAGGPETQY	TRBJ2-5	TRBV20-1
ASSFSGRATDTQY	TRBJ2-3	TRBV4-1